These 26 T cell receptor beta chains came from one sample sequenced in a study of monozygotic twins with inflammatory bowel disease. TCRdb processed the 5' RACE reads again and assigns one entry to each CDR3 protein, with no DNA. The listing contains some 440,000 distinct CDR3 sequences. The sample taken for sequencing was blood. The receptors shown here come from a human donor with ulcerative colitis or Crohn's disease, or a healthy co-twin of an affected twin (not recorded which).

This chain joins TRBV7-2 and TRBJ2-3; the TCRdb D gene call, TRBD2, has no DNA to confirm it. Germline CDR1 is SGHTA and CDR2 is FQGNSA. The CDR3 has 15 residues. The CDR3 loop is CASSLVGESTDTQYF.

J is TRBJ2-3 and V is TRBV5-6; TCRdb proposes TRBD2, but this gene call is untestable without DNA. This CDR3 has 14 residues. Germline V gene data show CDR1 as SGHDT and CDR2 as YYEEEE. The CDR3 is CASSPGTSGVTQYF.

The CDR3 sequence: CAISEPQTGELFF. The J gene is TRBJ2-2, the V gene TRBV10-3. Germline CDR1 ENHRY, CDR2 SYGVKD. CDR3 length: 13 amino acids.

The CDR3 here is CSASQGMDNQPQHF. This chain uses TRBV20-1 with TRBJ1-5; the D call from TCRdb, TRBD1, cannot be confirmed without DNA. The CDR3 consists of 14 residues. CDR1 is DFQATT, CDR2 SNEGSKA, per germline (reference sequence).

The J gene is TRBJ2-7, the V gene TRBV4-2; TCRdb gives TRBD1 as the D gene, but with no DNA this cannot be confirmed. Germline CDR1 and CDR2: LGHNA and YNFKEQ. The CDR3 sequence is 16 residues long. CDR3 region: CASSQEGTGSSYEQYF.

J is TRBJ2-3 and V is TRBV7-3; there is no DNA to check the TCRdb D call of TRBD2. The germline gives CDR1 SGHTA, CDR2 FQGTGA. This CDR3 spans 14 amino acids. The CDR3 loop is CASSLRTLSDTQYF.

The chain has TRBV21-1 and TRBJ2-2; TCRdb's D gene call, TRBD1, goes unchecked for lack of DNA. TRBV21-1 is a known pseudogene. The CDR3 length is 15 residues. The CDR3 here is CASSFGQGNTEELFF.

The chain couples TRBV20-1 to TRBJ2-1; TCRdb gives TRBD2 as the D gene, but with no DNA this cannot be confirmed. From germline, CDR1 is DFQATT and CDR2 SNEGSKA (reference sequence). This CDR3 spans 15 amino acids. The CDR3: CSAADLAGGPIEQFF.

The rearrangement links TRBV25-1 to TRBJ2-3. CDR1 is MGHDK and CDR2 is SYGVNS in the germline V gene. The CDR3 has 11 amino acids. This CDR3 reads CASRLTDTQYF.

The gene calls are TRBV6-5 and TRBJ2-7; without DNA, the TCRdb call of TRBD1 cannot be checked. The CDR3 has 13 amino acids. Germline V gives CDR1 MNHEY, CDR2 SVGAGI. The CDR3 sequence: CASRRGNSYEQYF.

This chain connects TRBV2 to TRBJ2-4; the TRBD1 assignment by TCRdb is unverifiable without DNA. The CDR3 covers 12 residues. Germline CDR1 SNHLY, CDR2 FYNNEI. The CDR3 protein is CASATVKNIQYF.

The chain carries TRBV7-2 and TRBJ2-7; TCRdb's D call, TRBD1, is unchecked because there is no DNA. The germline CDR1 and CDR2 sequences are SGHTA and FQGNSA. The CDR3 has 16 amino acids. The CDR3 loop reads CASSLAAGTGFYEQYF.

V gene TRBV29-1 combines with J gene TRBJ2-1; TCRdb's D gene call, TRBD1, goes unchecked for lack of DNA. The CDR3 length is 13 residues. The germline V gene encodes CDR1 SQVTM and CDR2 ANQGSEA. This chain's CDR3 is CSVAPLTYNEQFF.

The V gene is TRBV5-1, the J gene TRBJ1-4; TCRdb gives TRBD1 as the D gene, but with no DNA this cannot be confirmed. Per the germline V gene, CDR1 is SGHRS and CDR2 is YFSETQ. CDR3 length equals 15 residues. The CDR3 reads CASSFTGTENEKLFF.

The chain links TRBV7-9 to TRBJ1-1. This CDR3 is 13 amino acids long. Germline CDR1 reads SEHNR; CDR2 reads FQNEAQ (reference sequence). The CDR3 loop is CASSLLYLAEAFF.

The chain recombines TRBV18 with TRBJ1-1; the TRBD1 assignment by TCRdb is unverifiable without DNA. There are 13 residues in the CDR3. The germline V gene has CDR1 KGHSH and CDR2 LQKENI. CDR3 sequence: CASALGRHSEAFF.

This chain links TRBV2 with TRBJ1-6. Germline CDR1 and CDR2: SNHLY and FYNNEI. The CDR3 runs to 14 residues. CDR3 residues: CASSLDLINSPLHF.

The CDR3 loop is CSVDGQGYNEQYF. The J gene is TRBJ2-7, the V gene TRBV29-1; TCRdb gives TRBD1 as the D gene, but with no DNA this cannot be confirmed. Germline assignment: CDR1 SQVTM and CDR2 ANQGSEA. The CDR3 consists of 13 residues.

The genes are TRBV20-1 and TRBJ2-7; with no DNA, the TCRdb D assignment of TRBD2 cannot be verified. CDR3 length: 15 residues. From germline, CDR1 is DFQATT and CDR2 SNEGSKA (reference sequence). CDR3 sequence: CSANGLAGVLYEQYF.

The chain recombines TRBV18 with TRBJ1-2; as DNA is missing, the TRBD1 call by TCRdb cannot be tested. The CDR3 has 15 amino acids. CDR1 KGHSH and CDR2 LQKENI come from the germline V gene. CDR3 sequence: CASSPSGQGANGYTF.

The chain has TRBV5-5 and TRBJ1-6. CDR3 length equals 14 residues. CDR1 and CDR2 from the germline V gene are SGHKS and YYEKEE (reference sequence). The CDR3 sequence is CASSSGSYNSPLHF.

The V and J genes are TRBV14 and TRBJ1-1. Germline loops: CDR1 SGHDN, CDR2 FVKESK. The CDR3 totals 14 residues. This CDR3 is CASSQSLPYTEAFF.

The chain is built from TRBV19 and TRBJ1-1. This CDR3 has 14 residues. Per the germline V gene, CDR1 is LNHDA and CDR2 is SQIVND (reference sequence). This CDR3 reads CASSMVSVNTEAFF.

The genes are TRBV7-3 and TRBJ2-2; lacking DNA, the TRBD1 call made by TCRdb goes unchecked. Germline V gene lookup returns CDR1 SGHTA and CDR2 FQGTGA. This CDR3 is built from 15 residues. This CDR3 reads CASGTTGQGIGELFF. Drawing the rest from reference TRBV7-3 and TRBJ2-2, the complete variable domain is GAGVSQTPSNKVTEKGKYVELRCDPISGHTALYWYRQSLGQGPEFLIYFQGTGAADDSGLPNDRFFAVRPEGSVSTLKIQRTERGDSAVYLCASGTTGQGIGELFFGEGSRLTVL.

This chain connects TRBV5-1 to TRBJ2-2; TCRdb proposes TRBD1, but this gene call is untestable without DNA. The germline V gene encodes CDR1 SGHRS and CDR2 YFSETQ. There are 15 residues in the CDR3. The CDR3 region is CASSRTTGVAGELFF.

J is TRBJ2-1 and V is TRBV5-1; absent DNA, TCRdb's TRBD2 call cannot be checked. Looked up from germline, CDR1 is SGHRS and CDR2 is YFSETQ. CDR3 length: 15 residues. The CDR3 protein is CASSQTTLNHNEQFF.